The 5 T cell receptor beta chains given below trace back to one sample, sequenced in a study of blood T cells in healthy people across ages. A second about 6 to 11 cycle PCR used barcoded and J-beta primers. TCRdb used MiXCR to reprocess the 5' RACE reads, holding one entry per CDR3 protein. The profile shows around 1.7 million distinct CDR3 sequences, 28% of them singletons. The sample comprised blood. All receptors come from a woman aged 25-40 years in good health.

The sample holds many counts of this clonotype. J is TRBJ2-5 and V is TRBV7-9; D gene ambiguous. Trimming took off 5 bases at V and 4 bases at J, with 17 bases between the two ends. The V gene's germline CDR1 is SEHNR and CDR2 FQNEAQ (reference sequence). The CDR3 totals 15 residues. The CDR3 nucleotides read TGTGCCAGCAGCCCCCGTGAGACCCTTCCAGAGACCCAGTACTTC. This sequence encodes CASSPRETLPETQYF. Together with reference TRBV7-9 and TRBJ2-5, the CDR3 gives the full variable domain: DTGVSQNPRHKITKRGQNVTFRCDPISEHNRLYWYRQTLGQGPEFLTYFQNEAQLEKSRLLSDRFSAERPKGSFSTLEIQRTEQGDSAMYLCASSPRETLPETQYFGPGTRLLVL.

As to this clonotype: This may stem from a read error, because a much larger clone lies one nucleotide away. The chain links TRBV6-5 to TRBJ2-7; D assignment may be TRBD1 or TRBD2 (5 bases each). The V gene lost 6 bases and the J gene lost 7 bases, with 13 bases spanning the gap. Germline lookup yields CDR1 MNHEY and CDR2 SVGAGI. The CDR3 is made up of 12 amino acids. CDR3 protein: CASRSEWGEQYF. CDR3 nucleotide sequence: TGTGCCAGCAGGTCAGAGTGGGGGGAGCAGTACTTC.

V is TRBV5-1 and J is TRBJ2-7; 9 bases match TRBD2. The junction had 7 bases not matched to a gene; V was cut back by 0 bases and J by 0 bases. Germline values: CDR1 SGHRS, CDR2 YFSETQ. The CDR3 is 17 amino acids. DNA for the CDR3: TGCGCCAGCAGCTTGGATCCTAGCGGGATAAGCTCCTACGAGCAGTACTTC. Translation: CASSLDPSGISSYEQYF.

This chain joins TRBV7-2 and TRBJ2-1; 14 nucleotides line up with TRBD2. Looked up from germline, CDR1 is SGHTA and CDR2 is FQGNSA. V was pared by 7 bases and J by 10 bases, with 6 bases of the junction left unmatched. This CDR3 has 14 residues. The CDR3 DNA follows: TGTGCCAGCAAGGGACTAGCGGGGGTTCGGGAGCAGTTCTTC. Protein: CASKGLAGVREQFF.

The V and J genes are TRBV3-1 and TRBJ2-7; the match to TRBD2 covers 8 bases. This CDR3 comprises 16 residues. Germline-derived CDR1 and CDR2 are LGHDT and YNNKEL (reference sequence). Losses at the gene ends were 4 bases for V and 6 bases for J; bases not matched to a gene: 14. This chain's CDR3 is CASSLEGQRGSLEQYF. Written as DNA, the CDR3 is TGTGCCAGCAGCCTAGAAGGCCAGCGGGGGTCCCTCGAGCAGTACTTC.